One and the same sample provided the 10 T cell receptor beta chains below, sequenced in a study of molecular identifiers for immune sequencing clone quantification. TCRdb re-analysed the PCR reads in MiXCR, keeping a single row per CDR3 protein. The repertoire holds some 650,000 distinct CDR3 sequences, with 20% as singletons. Sequencing was performed on naive CD8+ T cells from blood, with Jurkat cell RNA spiked in. Subset specified: FACS-sorted CD8+CD4-CCR7+CD45RA+ naive T cells. All receptors come from a human donor in good health. Some libraries in this study had Jurkat cell RNA spiked in.

The gene calls are TRBV7-9 and TRBJ2-7; D is perhaps TRBD1 (5 bases). The CDR3 sequence is 11 residues long. V lost 7 bases and J lost 7, with 11 bases in between. Germline assignment: CDR1 SEHNR and CDR2 FQNEAQ (reference sequence). This chain's CDR3 is CASNSGYEQYF. DNA of the CDR3: TGTGCCAGCAACTCAGGGTATGAGCAGTACTTC.

The chain combines TRBV7-6 with TRBJ1-5; maybe TRBD1 (5 bases). CDR3 length: 16 residues. Between the trimmed V and J ends, which lost 2 bases and 4 bases, there was a span of 15 bases. From germline, CDR1 is SGHVS and CDR2 FNYEAQ. The CDR3: CASSLPKNRSNQPQHF. The CDR3 nucleotides read TGTGCCAGCAGCTTACCCAAGAACAGGAGTAATCAGCCCCAGCATTTT. Supplemented by reference TRBV7-6 and TRBJ1-5, the full variable domain reads GAGVSQSPRYKVTKRGQDVALRCDPISGHVSLYWYRQALGQGPEFLTYFNYEAQQDKSGLPNDRFSAERPEGSISTLTIQRTEQRDSAMYRCASSLPKNRSNQPQHFGDGTRLSIL.

This clonotype came up many times. This chain uses TRBV7-2 with TRBJ2-1; D is possibly TRBD1 (6 bases). CDR1 and CDR2 from the germline V gene are SGHTA and FQGNSA. The CDR3 loop spans 13 amino acids. V gave up 4 bases and J gave up 6 bases, with 10 bases separating them. The CDR3 region is CASSSDRTNEQFF. The CDR3 DNA sequence: TGTGCCAGCAGCTCGGACAGAACCAATGAGCAGTTCTTC.

This clonotype has at least ten counts. This sequence joins TRBV5-1 and TRBJ1-1; TRBD1 agrees at 7 bases. From germline, CDR1 is SGHRS and CDR2 YFSETQ. Unmatched junction bases numbered 11, after V lost 0 bases and J lost 0 bases. This CDR3 is 18 amino acids long. The CDR3 DNA is TGCGCCAGCAGCTTGGGAACTGGGACAGCACGATTGAACACTGAAGCTTTCTTT. The encoded protein is CASSLGTGTARLNTEAFF. The full variable domain, its missing parts supplied by reference TRBV5-1 and TRBJ1-1, is KAGVTQTPRYLIKTRGQQVTLSCSPISGHRSVSWYQQTPGQGLQFLFEYFSETQRNKGNFPGRFSGRQFSNSRSEMNVSTLELGDSALYLCASSLGTGTARLNTEAFFGQGTRLTVV.

In this sample, this clonotype turned up many times. V usage is TRBV20-1 and J usage is TRBJ1-1, with D hard to call. Trimming cost V 1 base and J 0 bases, with 12 bases left between them. The CDR3 is made up of 15 amino acids. Germline V gives CDR1 DFQATT, CDR2 SNEGSKA (reference sequence). The CDR3 nucleotides read TGCAGTGCTAGAGTGGTAGGTTTGTTGAACACTGAAGCTTTCTTT. Translating it yields CSARVVGLLNTEAFF.

This clonotype occurred many times. This rearrangement joins TRBV4-1 to TRBJ2-3; 11 bases agree with TRBD1. This CDR3 is built from 16 residues. After removal of 5 bases from V and 3 bases from J, the junction contained 7 bases not matched to a gene. CDR1 is MGHRA and CDR2 is YSYEKL in the germline V gene. CDR3 sequence: CASSKGTGGGTDTQYF. CDR3 coding DNA: TGCGCCAGCAGCAAGGGGACAGGGGGAGGTACAGATACGCAGTATTTT.

This clonotype was seen at least ten times. V is TRBV7-9 and J is TRBJ2-2, with 7 bases identical to TRBD1. CDR3 length equals 15 residues. V lost 5 bases, J lost 4 bases, and 7 bases stayed unmatched. Germline lookup yields CDR1 SEHNR and CDR2 FQNEAQ (reference sequence). The CDR3 DNA sequence: TGTGCCAGCAGCAGTCCGACAGGGAGCACCGGGGAGCTGTTTTTT. Protein: CASSSPTGSTGELFF.

This clonotype came up once. A single base separates this from a much larger clone, so it may be a read error. This chain connects TRBV5-6 to TRBJ2-2, with TRBD2 as a possible D gene (6 bases). The CDR3 has 13 residues. Germline V gene sequence: CDR1 SGHDT, CDR2 YYEEEE. As DNA, the CDR3 is TGTGCCAGCAGCTTTGTGGAGACCGGGGGGCTGTTTTTT. Protein product: CASSFVETGGLFF.

This clonotype occurred many times. V is TRBV7-9 and J is TRBJ2-2; no firm D call. The CDR3 sequence is 13 residues long. Germline V gene sequence: CDR1 SEHNR, CDR2 FQNEAQ (reference sequence). The V and J ends lost 6 bases and 2 bases respectively, with 7 bases between them. The CDR3 bases are TGTGCCAGCAGTGACATTAACACCGGGGAGCTGTTTTTT. This encodes CASSDINTGELFF.

The CDR3 DNA reads TGTGCCAGCAGGAACCATGAAGAGGGTGCGTGGAATGAGCAGTTCTTC. Protein: CASRNHEEGAWNEQFF. The gene calls are TRBV12-3 or TRBV12-4 and TRBJ2-1, with a tentative D call TRBD2 (5 bases). V shed 6 bases and J shed 7 bases, with 22 bases lying between them. This CDR3 contains 16 residues.